Given below is one T cell receptor beta chain in context. These data come from a study of cytomegalovirus exposure and HLA in healthy donors. The germline gives CDR1 KGHSH, CDR2 LQKENI. CDR3 length equals 16 residues. The ends were cut back, 6 bases at V and 4 bases at J, with 18 bases in the middle. The PCR made use of 60 Vbeta and 13 Jbeta primers. Some clones are missing from TCRdb's copy, which holds only in-frame ones; the method was immunoSEQ multiplex PCR. This sample has about 200,000 clones; 87% occur once, and the top ten carry around 1%. Source material: PBMCs. The chain recombines TRBV18 with TRBJ1-4, with D perhaps matching TRBD1 (6 bases). This receptor was taken from a boy aged 2 to 10 in good health and CMV-seronegative. CDR3 coding DNA: TGTGCCAGCTCTCGCCTCACGGACAGCCTTAATGAAAAACTGTTTTTT. It encodes CASSRLTDSLNEKLFF.